The clone carrying this T cell receptor beta chain was seen repeatedly, ten times or more. The antigen is unknown. The authors' processing: Sequenced samples showed a median of around 93,000 TCRs each, with counts running from about 20,000 to 690,000. Each CDR3 protein is one row after TCRdb ran MiXCR on the RACE reads. TCRdb's processing, not the authors' own work, is the source of the V and J calls. This table has a few hundred thousand distinct CDR3 sequences, 4.5% to 7% appearing once. Indicated time point: pre-sensitization, week 0. Treatment: therapeutic diphenylcyclopropenone sensitization with weekly scalp DPC. Prior to each patch test being applied, blood was drawn. CDR1 is SEHNR, CDR2 FQNEAQ, per germline (reference sequence). V lost 1 base to trimming and J lost 5 bases, with 8 bases between them. The CDR3 totals 14 residues. This sample was taken from a study of human T cells and chemical hapten exposure. General observations from the study: The number of TCRs over 1 in 1000 frequency stayed unchanged after DPC. With alopecia, donors may have immune responses unlike healthy people's.

This TCR was recovered from a woman aged 18-35 years with alopecia areata. Some clones in this sample may be carry-over from other donors' samples. This specimen consisted of whole blood, obtained in connection with sensitization to the hapten diphenylcyclopropenone (DPC). V usage is TRBV7-9 and J usage is TRBJ2-2; D is unclear. The CDR3 nucleotides are TGTGCCAGCAGCTTAGAGGCAAATACCGGGGAGCTGTTTTTT. Translated: CASSLEANTGELFF.